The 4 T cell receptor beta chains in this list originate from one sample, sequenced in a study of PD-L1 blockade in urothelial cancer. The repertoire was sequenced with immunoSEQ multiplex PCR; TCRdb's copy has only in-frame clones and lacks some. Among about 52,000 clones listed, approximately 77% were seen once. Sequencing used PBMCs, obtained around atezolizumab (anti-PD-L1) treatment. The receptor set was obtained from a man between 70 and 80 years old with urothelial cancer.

CDR3 sequence (DNA): TGTGCCAGCAGCCCCCGGGACAACTACAATGAGCAGTTCTTC. Protein product: CASSPRDNYNEQFF. The chain carries TRBV5-4 and TRBJ2-1; perhaps TRBD1 as D (6 bases). This CDR3 is 14 amino acids long. Per the germline V gene, CDR1 is SGHNT and CDR2 is YYREEE (reference sequence). V was clipped by 4 bases and J by 3 bases, with 11 bases between them.

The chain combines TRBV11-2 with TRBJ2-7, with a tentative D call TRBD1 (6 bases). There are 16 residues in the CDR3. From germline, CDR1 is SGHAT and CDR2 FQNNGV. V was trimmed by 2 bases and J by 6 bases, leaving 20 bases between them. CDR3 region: CASSLWARAGASEQYF. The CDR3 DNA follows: TGTGCCAGCAGCTTATGGGCTAGGGCAGGGGCCTCCGAGCAGTACTTC.

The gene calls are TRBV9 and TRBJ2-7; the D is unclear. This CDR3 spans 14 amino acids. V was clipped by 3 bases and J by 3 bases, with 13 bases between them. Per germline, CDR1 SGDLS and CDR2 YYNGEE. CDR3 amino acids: CASSGSGRHYEQYF. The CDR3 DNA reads TGTGCCAGCAGCGGATCAGGAAGGCACTACGAGCAGTACTTC.

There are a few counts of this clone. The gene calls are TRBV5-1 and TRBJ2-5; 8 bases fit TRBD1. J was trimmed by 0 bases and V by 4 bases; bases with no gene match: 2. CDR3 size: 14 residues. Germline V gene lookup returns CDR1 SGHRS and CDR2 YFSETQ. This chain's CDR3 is CASSETGDQETQYF. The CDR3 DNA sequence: TGCGCCAGCAGCGAGACAGGGGACCAAGAGACCCAGTACTTC.